Sequencing of this T cell receptor beta chain was carried out in a study of shared clonotypes between healthy human individuals. The germline CDR1 and CDR2 sequences are SGHVS and FNYEAQ. This CDR3 has 15 amino acids. Deletions cut 4 bases from V and 0 bases from J, with 13 bases between. CD45RO-negative CD8 cells positively selected for CCR7 made up the naive population, which excluded terminally differentiated effector memory CD45RA+ cells. The data were produced by immunoSEQ multiplex PCR, yet TCRdb's version contains in-frame clones alone and is incomplete. Of hundreds of thousands of clones in the sample, 92% were seen once.

This TCR came from a man aged 25-45 years in good health. Source material: naive CD8+ T cells sorted from blood. The chain employs TRBV7-6 and TRBJ2-7; the D is unclear. The CDR3 spells CASSSASESSYEQYF. In DNA form, the CDR3 reads TGTGCCAGCAGCTCTGCCTCAGAGAGCTCCTACGAGCAGTACTTC.